These T cell receptor beta chains were read from a single sample in a study of T cell changes during pregnancy in multiple sclerosis. The table came from immunoSEQ multiplex PCR; TCRdb's copy has only in-frame clones and leaves some out. Here the sample spans 20,000 or so clones, about nine tenths being singletons. The input for sequencing was CD8+ T cells from peripheral blood mononuclear cells, taken in the third trimester of pregnancy. The receptors stem from a female donor in good health, enrolled as a control in a pregnancy study. Both conserved end residues are part of each CDR3. Fields, in order: D gene, J gene, clone size, V gene, CDR3 DNA, CDR3 protein. D genes are given only for firm matches. Clone size is shown for a subset of rows, as once, few, many or a class of expanded clone.

D gene: TRBD1
J gene: TRBJ1-1
clone size: few
V gene: TRBV5-1
CDR3 DNA: TGCGCCAGCAGTGGACAGGGTGAAGCTTTCTTT
CDR3 protein: CASSGQGEAFF

D gene: -
J gene: TRBJ1-4
clone size: -
V gene: TRBV5-5
CDR3 DNA: TGTGCCAGCAGCCCGAGGGTCTGGGGAGAAAAACTGTTTTTT
CDR3 protein: CASSPRVWGEKLFF

D gene: -
J gene: TRBJ1-4
clone size: -
V gene: TRBV9
CDR3 DNA: TGTGCCAGCAGCGTATCTGGGGCCCTTAATGAAAAACTGTTTTTT
CDR3 protein: CASSVSGALNEKLFF

D gene: -
J gene: TRBJ1-6
clone size: -
V gene: TRBV7-9
CDR3 DNA: TGTGCCAGCAGCTGGGGGGTTCAGGATTCACCCCTCCACTTT
CDR3 protein: CASSWGVQDSPLHF

D gene: TRBD2
J gene: TRBJ2-1
clone size: -
V gene: TRBV10-3
CDR3 DNA: TGTGCCATCACGGGGGCTAGCGGGGGGAGCTCCTACAATGAGCAGTTCTTC
CDR3 protein: CAITGASGGSSYNEQFF

D gene: -
J gene: TRBJ1-6
clone size: -
V gene: TRBV7-8
CDR3 DNA: TGTGCCAGCAGCACCTCCGAATCGCGCTATAATTCACCCCTCCACTTT
CDR3 protein: CASSTSESRYNSPLHF

D gene: TRBD1
J gene: TRBJ1-5
clone size: -
V gene: TRBV7-8
CDR3 DNA: TGTGCCAGCAGCTTAGTGGGACAGAGAAGCAATCAGCCCCAGCATTTT
CDR3 protein: CASSLVGQRSNQPQHF

D gene: -
J gene: TRBJ2-7
clone size: -
V gene: TRBV7-9
CDR3 DNA: TGTGCCAGCAGTCAAACCGGGGTCTACCGCTCCTACGAGCAGTACTTC
CDR3 protein: CASSQTGVYRSYEQYF

D gene: -
J gene: TRBJ1-5
clone size: -
V gene: TRBV2
CDR3 DNA: TGTGCCAGCAGTATACAGGGTATGGGCAATCAGCCCCAGCATTTT
CDR3 protein: CASSIQGMGNQPQHF

D gene: TRBD2
J gene: TRBJ2-1
clone size: -
V gene: TRBV7-9
CDR3 DNA: TGTGCCAGCAGCTTAGATTTAGCGGGGGGGGAAAATGAGCAGTTCTTC
CDR3 protein: CASSLDLAGGENEQFF

D gene: TRBD1
J gene: TRBJ1-4
clone size: -
V gene: TRBV6-1
CDR3 DNA: TGTGCCAGCAGTGGACAGGGTCCCGGTGAAAAACTGTTTTTT
CDR3 protein: CASSGQGPGEKLFF

D gene: -
J gene: TRBJ2-5
clone size: -
V gene: TRBV4-1
CDR3 DNA: TGCGCCAGCAGCCAAGCCATGGAGGGCGAGACCCAGTACTTC
CDR3 protein: CASSQAMEGETQYF

D gene: TRBD1
J gene: TRBJ2-3
clone size: once
V gene: TRBV27
CDR3 DNA: TGTGCCAGCAGTCCAGGGGGCGGCCCCAGCACAGATACGCAGTATTTT
CDR3 protein: CASSPGGGPSTDTQYF

D gene: -
J gene: TRBJ1-1
clone size: -
V gene: TRBV10-3
CDR3 DNA: TGTGCCATCAGTGAGTTCGCAGGGGCAGGGATGAACACTGAAGCTTTCTTT
CDR3 protein: CAISEFAGAGMNTEAFF

D gene: TRBD1
J gene: TRBJ2-3
clone size: once
V gene: TRBV7-9
CDR3 DNA: TGTGCCAGCAGCGCCCGGACAGGGGTTGGCACAGATACGCAGTATTTT
CDR3 protein: CASSARTGVGTDTQYF

D gene: -
J gene: TRBJ1-2
clone size: -
V gene: TRBV19
CDR3 DNA: TGTGCCAGTAGTATGGTCAGGGCCCACGGCTACACCTTC
CDR3 protein: CASSMVRAHGYTF

D gene: TRBD1
J gene: TRBJ1-1
clone size: -
V gene: TRBV15
CDR3 DNA: TGTGCCACCAGCGAGGACAGGGCGATCACTGAAGCTTTCTTT
CDR3 protein: CATSEDRAITEAFF

D gene: TRBD1
J gene: TRBJ2-4
clone size: few
V gene: TRBV6-4
CDR3 DNA: TGTGCCAGCAGTGAAGAACAGGGGGCGAGGGACATTCAGTACTTC
CDR3 protein: CASSEEQGARDIQYF

D gene: TRBD1
J gene: TRBJ1-1
clone size: -
V gene: TRBV7-9
CDR3 DNA: TGTGCCAGCAGCCCCCCCGGACAGGGGGCGACTGAAGCTTTCTTT
CDR3 protein: CASSPPGQGATEAFF

D gene: -
J gene: TRBJ2-7
clone size: -
V gene: TRBV18
CDR3 DNA: TGTGCCAGCCGGACACCCCCCTACGAGCAGTACTTC
CDR3 protein: CASRTPPYEQYF

D gene: -
J gene: TRBJ1-2
clone size: -
V gene: TRBV18
CDR3 DNA: TGTGCCAGCTCACCACCGGTACAGATATATGGCTACACCTTC
CDR3 protein: CASSPPVQIYGYTF

D gene: TRBD2
J gene: TRBJ2-3
clone size: -
V gene: TRBV4-2
CDR3 DNA: TGTGCCAGCAGCCAAAGACTAGCACCGGTAGATACGCAGTATTTT
CDR3 protein: CASSQRLAPVDTQYF

D gene: TRBD1
J gene: TRBJ2-1
clone size: medium-sized
V gene: TRBV28
CDR3 DNA: TGTGCCAGCAGGTCGGACAGGGGAGGTTACAATGAGCAGTTCTTC
CDR3 protein: CASRSDRGGYNEQFF

D gene: TRBD1
J gene: TRBJ1-1
clone size: -
V gene: TRBV19
CDR3 DNA: TGTGCCAGTAGTAGAGTCCGGGACAGGAACACTGAAGCTTTCTTT
CDR3 protein: CASSRVRDRNTEAFF

D gene: -
J gene: TRBJ2-5
clone size: -
V gene: TRBV5-6
CDR3 DNA: TGTGCCAGCAGCCCTGACCGGGACTCCCAGGAGACCCAGTACTTC
CDR3 protein: CASSPDRDSQETQYF

D gene: -
J gene: TRBJ2-2
clone size: -
V gene: TRBV9
CDR3 DNA: TGTGCCAGCAGCGTAGTAATGAACACCGGGGAGCTGTTTTTT
CDR3 protein: CASSVVMNTGELFF

D gene: TRBD1
J gene: TRBJ2-3
clone size: once
V gene: TRBV7-3
CDR3 DNA: TGTGCCAGCAGCTTAACCTTTCAGGGGGCCCCAGATACGCAGTATTTT
CDR3 protein: CASSLTFQGAPDTQYF

D gene: TRBD1
J gene: TRBJ2-1
clone size: -
V gene: TRBV4-3
CDR3 DNA: TGCGCCAGCAGCCAGGGACAGGGGGATGACGAGCAGTTCTTC
CDR3 protein: CASSQGQGDDEQFF

D gene: TRBD1
J gene: TRBJ1-1
clone size: -
V gene: TRBV4-3
CDR3 DNA: TGCGCCAGCAGCCTTGGGACAGGGAGTTCGGGGAACACTGAAGCTTTCTTT
CDR3 protein: CASSLGTGSSGNTEAFF